The 18 T cell receptor beta chains below all came from one sample that was sequenced in a study of blood T cell repertoires in COVID-19. Only in-frame clones appear in the TCRdb table, and some are missing; sequencing was by immunoSEQ multiplex PCR. This table holds 120,000 to 150,000 clones, 85% to 90% found once. Sequenced material: peripheral blood. The receptors derive from a woman older than 75 with acute or convalescent COVID-19.

The rearrangement uses TRBV7-2 and TRBJ2-7; D may be TRBD2 (7 bases). The length of the CDR3 is 13 residues. Germline loops: CDR1 SGHTA, CDR2 FQGNSA. The V end lost 6 bases, the J end lost 2 bases, and 11 bases lay between the germline ends. The CDR3 here is CASSSGGPYEQYF. The CDR3 DNA follows: TGTGCCAGCAGTTCCGGGGGGCCCTACGAGCAGTACTTC.

The chain combines TRBV30 with TRBJ1-3, with D hard to call. This CDR3 is 15 amino acids long. The V end was cut by 8 bases, the J end by 0 bases, with 17 bases between. Germline CDR1 reads GTSNPN; CDR2 reads SVGIG (reference sequence). Here the CDR3 DNA reads TGTGCCCAGAGGGCTGGACTGAGCTCTGGAAACACCATATATTTT. As protein: CAQRAGLSSGNTIYF.

V is TRBV5-6 and J is TRBJ2-1; the match to TRBD1 covers 10 bases. The length of the CDR3 is 17 residues. In germline, CDR1 is SGHDT, CDR2 YYEEEE. V gave up 4 bases and J gave up 2 bases; unmatched junction bases: 9. The chain's CDR3 is CASSSGTGDSTYNEQFF. The CDR3 DNA is TGTGCCAGCAGCAGCGGGACAGGGGATAGCACCTACAATGAGCAGTTCTTC.

The chain recombines TRBV2 with TRBJ1-1; 10 positions agree with TRBD1. The germline V gene has CDR1 SNHLY and CDR2 FYNNEI. Trimming cost V 3 bases and J 5 bases; bases outside gene matches: 3. This CDR3 has 14 amino acids. CDR3 bases: TGTGCCAGCAGTGAGTTGGGACAGGGGACTGAAGCTTTCTTT. Its translation is CASSELGQGTEAFF.

The chain couples TRBV4-1 to TRBJ2-2; D uncertain. The J call may be faulty, since TRBJ1-3 better matches the DNA end. The CDR3 runs 18 residues. Germline V gene lookup returns CDR1 MGHRA and CDR2 YSYEKL. The CDR3 DNA reads TGCGCCAGCAGCCTAGCCTCCCACGGAGAGGGCGCTGGAAACACCATATATTTT. Translating gives CASSLASHGEGAGNTIYF.

The rearrangement joins TRBV11-2 to TRBJ1-1; the match to TRBD1 covers 8 bases. V gave up 1 base and J gave up 5 bases; unmatched junction bases: 12. From germline, CDR1 is SGHAT and CDR2 FQNNGV. CDR3 length: 17 amino acids. CDR3 region: CASSLVRTGSITTEAFF. The CDR3, as DNA: TGTGCCAGCAGCTTAGTCAGGACAGGGAGCATTACGACTGAAGCTTTCTTT. The variable domain in full, completed from reference TRBV11-2 and TRBJ1-1, reads EAGVAQSPRYKIIEKRQSVAFWCNPISGHATLYWYQQILGQGPKLLIQFQNNGVVDDSQLPKDRFSAERLKGVDSTLKIQPAKLEDSAVYLCASSLVRTGSITTEAFFGQGTRLTVV.

Worth noting for this clone: The sample holds other DNA sequences that translate to the same CDR3. The rearrangement uses TRBV29-1 and TRBJ1-1; 7 bases map to TRBD1. Germline V gene lookup returns CDR1 SQVTM and CDR2 ANQGSEA. With 4 bases clipped from V and 0 bases from J, the junction kept 2 bases outside the gene matches. The CDR3 runs 13 residues. The CDR3: CSVGQGLNTEAFF. CDR3 bases: TGCAGCGTTGGACAGGGCCTGAACACTGAAGCTTTCTTT. Looking up the rest from reference TRBV29-1 and TRBJ1-1 gives the full variable domain: SAVISQKPSRDICQRGTSLTIQCQVDSQVTMMFWYRQQPGQSLTLIATANQGSEATYESGFVIDKFPISRPNLTFSTLTVSNMSPEDSSIYLCSVGQGLNTEAFFGQGTRLTVV.

This chain connects TRBV5-1 to TRBJ1-1, with 7 bases aligning to TRBD1. Germline V gives CDR1 SGHRS, CDR2 YFSETQ. The CDR3 consists of 15 residues. The V and J ends lost 2 bases and 1 base, in that order; junction bases with no gene match: 5. The CDR3 bases are TGCGCCAGCAGCTTCTCGGGACAGCAGAACACTGAAGCTTTCTTT. This sequence encodes CASSFSGQQNTEAFF.

The chain couples TRBV19 to TRBJ1-6, with D perhaps matching TRBD1 (5 bases). Trimming pared 6 bases from V and 0 bases from J, leaving 18 bases between. The CDR3 runs to 18 residues. The germline gives CDR1 LNHDA, CDR2 SQIVND (reference sequence). The CDR3 protein is CASSYGRGAGSYNSPLHF. The DNA of the CDR3 is TGTGCCAGTAGCTACGGGCGGGGCGCGGGCTCCTATAATTCACCCCTCCACTTT.

The chain joins TRBV4-3 to TRBJ1-2; a weak D match, TRBD1 (6 bases). This CDR3 spans 15 amino acids. CDR1 is LGHNA, CDR2 YSLEER, per germline. Trimming took 0 bases from V and 4 from J, leaving 12 bases between them. For the CDR3, the DNA is TGCGCCAGCAGCCAAGATTCACAGGGCGCCTATGGCTACACCTTC. Its translation: CASSQDSQGAYGYTF.

The V and J genes are TRBV7-3 and TRBJ1-1, with TRBD1 identical over 8 bases. CDR1 and CDR2 from the germline V gene are SGHTA and FQGTGA. J was trimmed by 1 base and V by 5 bases; bases with no gene match: 3. CDR3 size: 14 residues. Here the CDR3 reads CASSPGQANTEAFF. The DNA for the CDR3 is TGTGCCAGCAGCCCGGGACAGGCGAACACTGAAGCTTTCTTT.

This chain links TRBV21-1 with TRBJ1-2; no DNA check was done on the table's D call, TRBD1. TRBV21-1 is tagged as a pseudogene. The CDR3 totals 14 residues. CDR3 in DNA: TGTGCCAGCAGCGCAGACAGGGGAAACTATGGCTACACCTTC. It encodes CASSADRGNYGYTF.

This chain links TRBV2 with TRBJ1-1; possibly TRBD1 for D (6 bases). The ends were cut back, 3 bases at V and 3 bases at J, with 11 bases in the middle. Germline-derived CDR1 and CDR2 are SNHLY and FYNNEI. CDR3 length: 14 amino acids. As DNA, the CDR3 is TGTGCCAGCAGTGACACGGACAGACACACTGAAGCTTTCTTT. This gives the protein CASSDTDRHTEAFF.

About this clone itself: The sample carries other DNA sequences with the same CDR3. V usage is TRBV3-1 (or the pseudogene TRBV3-2) and J usage is TRBJ2-3; D uncertain. This CDR3 is built from 13 residues. The V gene lost 1 base and the J gene lost 4 bases, with 6 bases spanning the gap. Germline CDR1 is LGHDT and CDR2 is YNNKEL (reference sequence). CDR3 nucleotides: TGTGCCAGCAGCCAAGGTTTAGCAGATACGCAGTATTTT. This translates into CASSQGLADTQYF.

This clone was recorded only once. The gene calls are TRBV6-1 and TRBJ2-5, with 8 bases aligning to TRBD2. The V and J ends lost 1 base and 4 bases, in that order; junction bases with no gene match: 14. This CDR3 has 18 amino acids. Germline-derived CDR1 and CDR2 are MNHNS and SASEGT. CDR3 protein: CASSEGVLAELMGETQYF. CDR3 coding DNA: TGTGCCAGCAGTGAAGGGGTACTAGCGGAGCTAATGGGAGAGACCCAGTACTTC.

The chain joins TRBV5-5 to TRBJ2-7; D is perhaps TRBD2 (6 bases). V lost 0 bases and J lost 3, with 10 bases in between. Germline loops: CDR1 SGHKS, CDR2 YYEKEE (reference sequence). The length of the CDR3 is 14 residues. The CDR3 DNA follows: TGTGCCAGCAGCTTGGCCGGCGGGAACTACGAGCAGTACTTC. This sequence encodes CASSLAGGNYEQYF. Full variable domain (outside the CDR3, taken from reference TRBV5-5 and TRBJ2-7): DAGVTQSPTHLIKTRGQQVTLRCSPISGHKSVSWYQQVLGQGPQFIFQYYEKEERGRGNFPDRFSARQFPNYSSELNVNALLLGDSALYLCASSLAGGNYEQYFGPGTRLTVT.

The chain employs TRBV7-2 and TRBJ1-4; D unclear. V was cut by 3 bases and J by 2 bases, with 16 bases left in between. The CDR3 has 17 amino acids. Germline V gene lookup returns CDR1 SGHTA and CDR2 FQGNSA. The CDR3 loop is CASSFGQREGTNEKLFF. The CDR3 DNA reads as TGTGCCAGCAGCTTTGGTCAGAGGGAAGGGACTAATGAAAAACTGTTTTTT.

The gene calls are TRBV15 and TRBJ1-4, with D perhaps TRBD1 (6 bases). The ends were cut back, 3 bases at V and 14 bases at J, with 22 bases in the middle. The CDR3 totals 15 residues. Germline V lookup: CDR1 LNHNV, CDR2 YYDKDF (reference sequence). The CDR3 DNA sequence: TGTGCCACCAGCAGGGAACCGACAGGACCCTCGCCTCTGTTTTTT. This translates into CATSREPTGPSPLFF.